This is a list of T cell receptor beta chains from one sample in a study of post-analysis software for immune sequencing data. TCRdb redid the calling of the PCR reads with MiXCR, one entry per CDR3 protein. The data contain around 500,000 distinct CDR3 sequences, 30% to 40% of them singletons. The sequenced sample consisted of blood. The receptors were gathered from a girl aged 2-17 years with multiple sclerosis. CDR3s include the opening cysteine and the closing phenylalanine or tryptophan. The order of the fields is J gene, D gene, V gene, clone size, CDR3 DNA, CDR3 protein. A D gene is named only where the DNA matches it firmly. Clone size is shown for a subset of rows, as once, few, many or a class of expanded clone.

J gene: TRBJ2-1
D gene: TRBD2
V gene: TRBV6-5
clone size: -
CDR3 DNA: TGTGCCAGCAGTCACCAGTACGGGGGGTTTTCCTACAATGAGCAGTTCTTC
CDR3 protein: CASSHQYGGFSYNEQFF

J gene: TRBJ2-3
D gene: -
V gene: TRBV11-2
clone size: -
CDR3 DNA: TGTGCCAGCAGCCAATCTTACGGGGATACGCAGTATTTT
CDR3 protein: CASSQSYGDTQYF

J gene: TRBJ2-2
D gene: -
V gene: TRBV4-1
clone size: -
CDR3 DNA: TGCGCCGCTGGCAGGACCGGGGAGCTGTTTTTT
CDR3 protein: CAAGRTGELFF

J gene: TRBJ2-1
D gene: -
V gene: TRBV10-3
clone size: few
CDR3 DNA: TGTGCCATTACCCCCGGGACAAACAATGAGCAGTTCTTC
CDR3 protein: CAITPGTNNEQFF

J gene: TRBJ1-1
D gene: -
V gene: TRBV20-1
clone size: -
CDR3 DNA: TGCAGTGCCAAAAACATCGGGGTTACGCAGGCCTTGAACACTGGAGCTTTCTTT
CDR3 protein: CSAKNIGVTQALNTGAFF

J gene: TRBJ2-7
D gene: -
V gene: TRBV5-6
clone size: -
CDR3 DNA: TGTGCCAGCAGCTTTCAGTTTTACAATGAGCAGTACTTC
CDR3 protein: CASSFQFYNEQYF

J gene: TRBJ2-5
D gene: -
V gene: TRBV2
clone size: few
CDR3 DNA: TGTGCCAGTGAAAGTGGGCAAGAGACCCAGTACTTC
CDR3 protein: CASESGQETQYF

J gene: TRBJ2-1
D gene: TRBD1
V gene: TRBV5-1
clone size: -
CDR3 DNA: TGCGCCAGCAGCCTATCGACAGGGGATGAGCAGTTCTTC
CDR3 protein: CASSLSTGDEQFF

J gene: TRBJ1-5
D gene: TRBD1
V gene: TRBV12-3/TRBV12-4
clone size: -
CDR3 DNA: TGTGCCAGCAGTTTAGCGGGACAGAACAATCAGCCCCAGCATTTT
CDR3 protein: CASSLAGQNNQPQHF

J gene: TRBJ2-1
D gene: TRBD2
V gene: TRBV5-1
clone size: many
CDR3 DNA: TGCGCCAGCACGGCGGGGGGGGCCGGTAATGAGCAGTTCTTC
CDR3 protein: CASTAGGAGNEQFF

J gene: TRBJ2-4
D gene: -
V gene: TRBV12-3/TRBV12-4
clone size: -
CDR3 DNA: TGTGCCAGCAGTCTCCAGGGAAGGGACAAAAACATTCAGTACTTC
CDR3 protein: CASSLQGRDKNIQYF

J gene: TRBJ2-3
D gene: TRBD2
V gene: TRBV7-8
clone size: -
CDR3 DNA: TGTGCCAGCAGCGGTAGCGGGGGAGCAGATACGCAGTATTTT
CDR3 protein: CASSGSGGADTQYF

J gene: TRBJ2-4
D gene: -
V gene: TRBV28
clone size: -
CDR3 DNA: TGTGCCAGCAGTTTATTGGGGGCAAACATTCAGTACTTC
CDR3 protein: CASSLLGANIQYF

J gene: TRBJ2-3
D gene: -
V gene: TRBV7-8
clone size: -
CDR3 DNA: TGTGCCAGCAGCTTAGGGGAGGACACAGATACGCAGTATTTT
CDR3 protein: CASSLGEDTDTQYF

J gene: TRBJ2-3
D gene: TRBD1
V gene: TRBV7-2
clone size: -
CDR3 DNA: TGTGCCAGCAGCTTACAAGGGGGCGGTCTCACAGATACGCAGTATTTT
CDR3 protein: CASSLQGGGLTDTQYF

J gene: TRBJ2-5
D gene: -
V gene: TRBV2
clone size: -
CDR3 DNA: TGTGCCAGCAGGATGACAGCGTACTCCCAAGAGACCCAGTACTTC
CDR3 protein: CASRMTAYSQETQYF

J gene: TRBJ2-1
D gene: -
V gene: TRBV3-1
clone size: -
CDR3 DNA: TGTGCCAGCAGCCAAGTCTTGGTCGATGAGCAGTTCTTC
CDR3 protein: CASSQVLVDEQFF

J gene: TRBJ2-3
D gene: TRBD1
V gene: TRBV3-1
clone size: -
CDR3 DNA: TGTGCCAGCAGCCAAGCTACCCCGGACAGGGGGACAGATACGCAGTATTTT
CDR3 protein: CASSQATPDRGTDTQYF

J gene: TRBJ1-2
D gene: -
V gene: TRBV7-4
clone size: few
CDR3 DNA: TGTGCCAGCAGCTTAGGTCCCCCTAATCGGGTTGGCTACACCTTC
CDR3 protein: CASSLGPPNRVGYTF

J gene: TRBJ1-1
D gene: -
V gene: TRBV5-1
clone size: -
CDR3 DNA: TGCGCCAGCAGCTATGCCATCGGGGGCACTGAAGCTTTCTTT
CDR3 protein: CASSYAIGGTEAFF

J gene: TRBJ1-1
D gene: -
V gene: TRBV29-1
clone size: -
CDR3 DNA: TGCAGCGTTGCCTCCTATGGCACTGAAGCTTTCTTT
CDR3 protein: CSVASYGTEAFF

J gene: TRBJ2-5
D gene: -
V gene: TRBV28
clone size: few
CDR3 DNA: TGTGCCAGCAGACCTACAGGGTTGAATCCGACCCAGTACTTC
CDR3 protein: CASRPTGLNPTQYF

J gene: TRBJ2-7
D gene: -
V gene: TRBV5-1
clone size: -
CDR3 DNA: TGCGCCAGCAGCAGGGGCTCCTCCTACGAGCAGTACTTC
CDR3 protein: CASSRGSSYEQYF

J gene: TRBJ2-1
D gene: -
V gene: TRBV10-3
clone size: -
CDR3 DNA: TGTGCCATCAGTGAGGGGGACGGGGCCTACAATGAGCAGTTCTTC
CDR3 protein: CAISEGDGAYNEQFF

J gene: TRBJ2-6
D gene: TRBD1
V gene: TRBV12-3/TRBV12-4
clone size: -
CDR3 DNA: TGTGCCAGCAGTTTTGGGACAGGGGTGGAATCGGGGGCCAACGTCCTGACTTTC
CDR3 protein: CASSFGTGVESGANVLTF

J gene: TRBJ2-3
D gene: TRBD1
V gene: TRBV27
clone size: -
CDR3 DNA: TGTGCCAGCACGCCATTGGGGGGACAGGGCTTTCGAGATACGCAGTATTTT
CDR3 protein: CASTPLGGQGFRDTQYF

J gene: TRBJ2-7
D gene: TRBD2
V gene: TRBV20-1
clone size: few
CDR3 DNA: TGCAGTGCCCGCGGGACTAGCGGGACGTTCCGCTACTACGAGCAGTACTTC
CDR3 protein: CSARGTSGTFRYYEQYF

J gene: TRBJ2-2
D gene: TRBD2
V gene: TRBV5-1
clone size: -
CDR3 DNA: TGCGCCAGCATCGGACTAGCGGGAGGTACCGGGGAGCTGTTTTTT
CDR3 protein: CASIGLAGGTGELFF

J gene: TRBJ2-2
D gene: TRBD1
V gene: TRBV2
clone size: -
CDR3 DNA: TGTGCCAGTACCGGGACAGGGAGGAACACCGGGGAGCTGTTTTTT
CDR3 protein: CASTGTGRNTGELFF

J gene: TRBJ2-3
D gene: -
V gene: TRBV12-3/TRBV12-4
clone size: -
CDR3 DNA: TGTGCCAGCAGTCGGCAGGTTAGCACAGATACGCAGTATTTT
CDR3 protein: CASSRQVSTDTQYF

J gene: TRBJ2-5
D gene: -
V gene: TRBV4-1
clone size: -
CDR3 DNA: TGCGCCAGCAGCCAGGGGAGGAGGGAGACCCAGTACTTC
CDR3 protein: CASSQGRRETQYF

J gene: TRBJ2-5
D gene: -
V gene: TRBV10-3
clone size: -
CDR3 DNA: TGTGCCATCACCAGGGGTGGGGAGCAGTACTTC
CDR3 protein: CAITRGGEQYF

J gene: TRBJ2-3
D gene: TRBD1
V gene: TRBV5-1
clone size: -
CDR3 DNA: TGCGCCAGCGGTCGGGGACAGGGAACTTATAGCACAGATACGCAGTATTTT
CDR3 protein: CASGRGQGTYSTDTQYF

J gene: TRBJ1-2
D gene: -
V gene: TRBV7-9
clone size: few
CDR3 DNA: TGTGCCAGCAGCTTTTGGGAGGCAAGCTATGGCTACACCTTC
CDR3 protein: CASSFWEASYGYTF